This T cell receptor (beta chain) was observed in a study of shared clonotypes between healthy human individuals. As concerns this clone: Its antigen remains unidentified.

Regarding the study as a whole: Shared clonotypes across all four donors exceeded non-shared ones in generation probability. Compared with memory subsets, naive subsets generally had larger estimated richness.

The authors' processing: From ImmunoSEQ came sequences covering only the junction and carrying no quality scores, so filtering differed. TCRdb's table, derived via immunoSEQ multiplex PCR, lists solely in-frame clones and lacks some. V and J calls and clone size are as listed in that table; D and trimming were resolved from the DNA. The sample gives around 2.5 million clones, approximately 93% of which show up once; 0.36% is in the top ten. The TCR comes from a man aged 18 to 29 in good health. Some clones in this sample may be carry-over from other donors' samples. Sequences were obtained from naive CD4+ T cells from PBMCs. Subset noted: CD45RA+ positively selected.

In nucleotides, the CDR3 is TGTGCCAGCAGCGTAGGCTTTCTCGCTTACAATGAGCAGTTCTTC. Residues: CASSVGFLAYNEQFF. The chain employs TRBV9 and TRBJ2-1; the D is unclear. This CDR3 region has 15 residues. V dropped 0 bases and J dropped 4 bases, with 11 bases sitting between them. Germline V gene sequence: CDR1 SGDLS, CDR2 YYNGEE.